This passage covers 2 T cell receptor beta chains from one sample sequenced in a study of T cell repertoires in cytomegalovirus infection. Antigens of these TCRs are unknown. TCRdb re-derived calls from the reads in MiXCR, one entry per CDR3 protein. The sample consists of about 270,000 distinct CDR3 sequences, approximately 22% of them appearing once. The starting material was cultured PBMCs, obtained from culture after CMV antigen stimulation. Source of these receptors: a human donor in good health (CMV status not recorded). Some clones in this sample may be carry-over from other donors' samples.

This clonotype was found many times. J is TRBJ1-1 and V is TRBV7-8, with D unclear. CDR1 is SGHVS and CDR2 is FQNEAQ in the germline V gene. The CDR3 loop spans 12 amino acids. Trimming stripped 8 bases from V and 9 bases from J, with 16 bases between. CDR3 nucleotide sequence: TGTGCCAGCCTAGCGTCGGGGAATCAAGCTTTCTTT. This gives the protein CASLASGNQAFF.

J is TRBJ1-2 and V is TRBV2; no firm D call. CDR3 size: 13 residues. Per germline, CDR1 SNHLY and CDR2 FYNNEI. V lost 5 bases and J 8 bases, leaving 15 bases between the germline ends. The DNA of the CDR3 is TGTGCCAGCAGTCCTTCGGGGTGGACGGGCTACACCTTC. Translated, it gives CASSPSGWTGYTF.